This T cell receptor (beta chain) came from a study of shared clonotypes between healthy human individuals. Study-level information: Three plates were used per donor for CD4 naive, three for CD4 memory, two for CD8 naive and one for CD8 memory.

To note about this clone: The junction differs from germline at one of its ends, possibly a read error.

Replicate sorted-subset PCRs were loaded with roughly 190 ng DNA, 30,000 or so T cell genomes. Profiling relied on immunoSEQ multiplex PCR, and the TCRdb table lists in-frame clones only, not all of them. The sample holds about 680,000 clones, around 90% seen once. CD45RO-negative, CCR7-positively selected cells formed the naive CD8 fraction, excluding terminally differentiated effector memory CD45RA+ cells. The CDR3 extends over 9 amino acids. Per germline, CDR1 MNHNY and CDR2 SVGAGI (reference sequence). The clonotype comes from a man younger than 40 in good health. The sequenced sample was naive CD8+ T cells sorted from blood. The chain links TRBV6-6 to TRBJ1-2; the match to TRBD1 covers 9 bases. CDR3 DNA: TGTGCCAGGAACCCGGGACAGGGCTTC. It yields the protein CARNPGQGF.